Listed below are T cell receptor beta chains from one sample, sequenced in a study of blood T cells in healthy people across ages. TCRdb reanalysed the 5' RACE reads using MiXCR and keeps one entry per CDR3 protein. The table has hundreds of thousands of distinct CDR3 sequences, about 30% seen once. Sequences were obtained from blood. These TCRs come from a woman aged 80 or over in good health. Both conserved end residues are part of each CDR3.

>TRBV5-1
CASSRDSLNEKRFF
>TRBV21-1
CASSKGPGQNYEQYF
>TRBV3-1
CASSIGLAGGNEPYF
>TRBV7-2
CASSLVRGGSYNEQFF
>TRBV7-9
CASSPAGTPLNEQFF
>TRBV20-1
CSARERTGPMNTEAFF
>TRBV20-1
CSASPGQYNEQFF
>TRBV19
CASSIVGASTDTQYF
>TRBV20-1
CSAGETGLETQYF
>TRBV6-5
CASTGGRSSYEQYF
>TRBV5-1
CASSPGPRFEAFF
>TRBV12-3/TRBV12-4
CASMRLVEHEQYF
>TRBV19
CASARKGDRGPGGYTF
>TRBV4-3
CASSQERGLAGKETQYF
>TRBV24-1
CATSDPGHKNYEQYF
>TRBV5-1
CASSYSGGLSSEQYF
>TRBV21-1
CASSKRVQGWRLKVGTQYF
>TRBV5-6
CASSLPQADYEQYF
>TRBV6-5
CASSAGQNTGELFF
>TRBV6-5
CASSYSTGGREQYF
>TRBV11-1
CASSLEVRAHEQYF
>TRBV6-1
CATGGPYNEQYF
>TRBV27
CASSPEGQRNTEAFF
>TRBV7-3
CASSLTGRVGTGELFF
>TRBV29-1
CSARTLSGNTIYF
>TRBV13
CASSWDKNTEAFF
>TRBV28
CASSLGGAFAYEQYF
>TRBV28
CASSPPVQVQPQHF
>TRBV20-1
CSARSSLAKNIQYF
>TRBV29-1
CSVRRGVATNEKLFF
>TRBV5-1
CASSLRLAGGPGETQYF
>TRBV7-6
CASSSRQGASTDTQYF
>TRBV6-1
CASSELLGGTNYGYTF
>TRBV9
CASSVGQGAYEQYF
>TRBV7-2
CVSSPGDLNTEAFF
>TRBV20-1
CSARDSRRAQQETQYF
>TRBV7-2
CAGSLDRVDEQYF
>TRBV20-1
CSQGADTQYF
>TRBV9
CASSDRLAGGSTDTQYF
>TRBV7-3
CASSSHSRTGSQPQHF
>TRBV28
CASSLSGTGYQPQHF
>TRBV7-7
CAGSSGQGETQYF
>TRBV30
CAWSGQGTTNYGYTF
>TRBV7-9
CASSQSLADTQYF
>TRBV7-9
CASSSPSRGAGTQYF
>TRBV20-1
CSARAFVGSGGDEQFF
>TRBV5-5
CASSLEDRARYEQYF
>TRBV12-3/TRBV12-4
CASSFSGQPRHF
>TRBV20-1
CSHRGNGYTF
>TRBV18
CASSANQWDRVTPLHF
>TRBV20-1
CGVGEGAYSNQPQHF
>TRBV12-3/TRBV12-4
CASWGLRGFNYGYTF
>TRBV30
CAWRMAAGGPYYNEQFF
>TRBV5-1
CASSLEGVGRGYLYEQYF
>TRBV11-2
CASSLVADHEQYF
>TRBV20-1
CSARPGGMMYEQYF
>TRBV5-1
CASSAQGTSTDTQYF
>TRBV20-1
CSAKRGVQETQYF
>TRBV7-2
CASILNTDTQYF
>TRBV27
CASSSKRRRLYNEQFF